The 15 T cell receptor beta chains listed next were all sequenced from one sample in a study of a mutant IDH1 vaccine in newly diagnosed glioma. The data were produced by immunoSEQ multiplex PCR, yet TCRdb's version contains in-frame clones alone and is incomplete. Of 25,000 to 30,000 clones detected, 80% to 85% appear once; the ten largest clones hold about a sixth. Documented time point: week 23, last vaccination. In the vaccine, a single dose held 300 ug of the mutant IDH1 20-mer peptide, along with topical imiquimod. Which antigens these TCRs recognize remains unknown. Sequences were derived from PBMCs, sampled from a glioma patient whose treatment included an IDH1 peptide vaccine. These TCRs come from a woman in her twenties or thirties with glioma.

The chain has TRBV19 and TRBJ2-7; 10 bases are shared with TRBD1. This CDR3 has 14 residues. Germline CDR1 is LNHDA and CDR2 is SQIVND (reference sequence). V was pared by 10 bases and J by 3 bases, with 9 bases of the junction left unmatched. CDR3 residues: CATQATGGIYEQYF. The CDR3 DNA sequence: TGTGCCACCCAAGCGACAGGGGGCATCTACGAGCAGTACTTC.

CDR3 in DNA: TGTGCCAGCTCACACCGGGACAGGGTTGGAAACATTCAGTACTTC. Encoded protein: CASSHRDRVGNIQYF. V is TRBV18 and J is TRBJ2-4; 9 bases map to TRBD1. The CDR3 has 15 residues. Trimming removed 4 bases from V and 6 bases from J; junction bases left unmatched: 7. Germline V gene sequence: CDR1 KGHSH, CDR2 LQKENI.

The chain links TRBV28 to TRBJ1-2; TRBD1 is a possible D gene (6 bases). The V end lost 5 bases, the J end lost 4 bases, and 20 bases lay between the germline ends. The CDR3 loop spans 16 amino acids. Per the germline V gene, CDR1 is MDHEN and CDR2 is SYDVKM. DNA of the CDR3: TGTGCCAGCAGTGAGGCTACTCAGGGGTGGGGCTATGGCTACACCTTC. Protein: CASSEATQGWGYGYTF.

The rearrangement uses TRBV10-2 and TRBJ2-7; D uncertain. Trimming removed 4 bases at V and 3 bases at J, with 7 bases between. Germline loops: CDR1 WSHSY, CDR2 SAAADI. This CDR3 comprises 12 residues. The CDR3 reads CASSVAGYEQYF. The CDR3 DNA reads as TGCGCCAGCAGTGTGGCCGGCTACGAGCAGTACTTC.

This clone was counted ten times or more. The rearrangement links TRBV7-9 to TRBJ2-7, with D perhaps TRBD1 (6 bases). With 5 bases removed from V and 5 bases from J, the gap between germline ends came to 16 bases. The CDR3 runs to 14 residues. In germline, CDR1 is SEHNR, CDR2 FQNEAQ (reference sequence). Here the CDR3 DNA reads TGTGCCAGCAGCCCCTACAGGGAATCGGACGAGCAGTACTTC. Translation gives CASSPYRESDEQYF.

The chain carries TRBV18 and TRBJ2-2; no reliable D call. Trimming took 1 base from V and 5 from J, leaving 8 bases between them. The CDR3 length is 14 residues. Germline V gene sequence: CDR1 KGHSH, CDR2 LQKENI. For the CDR3, the DNA is TGTGCCAGCTCACCACGCGACTTTACCGGGGAGCTGTTTTTT. Amino acid sequence: CASSPRDFTGELFF.

V usage is TRBV5-1 and J usage is TRBJ2-6; 7 bases line up with TRBD1. The ends lost 0 bases at V and 1 base at J; junction bases unmatched: 7. Germline V gene lookup returns CDR1 SGHRS and CDR2 YFSETQ. The CDR3 has 18 amino acids. The DNA of the CDR3 is TGCGCCAGCAGCTTGGAGGGGACAGATCTTTCTGGGGCCAACGTCCTGACTTTC. Translating it yields CASSLEGTDLSGANVLTF.

DNA of the CDR3: TGCGCCAGCAGCCAAGAAGGTAGAGGGGGCGACGAAAAACTGTTTTTT. Encoded protein: CASSQEGRGGDEKLFF. This chain links TRBV4-1 with TRBJ1-4, with 7 bases aligning to TRBD1. Trimming cost V 0 bases and J 8 bases; bases outside gene matches: 9. CDR1 is MGHRA and CDR2 is YSYEKL in the germline V gene. The CDR3 runs to 16 residues.

This chain connects TRBV5-6 to TRBJ1-2; the D is unclear. Trimming cost V 2 bases and J 8 bases, with 13 bases left between them. The germline V gene encodes CDR1 SGHDT and CDR2 YYEEEE. This CDR3 contains 13 residues. The CDR3 loop is CASSLYRVRGYTF. For the CDR3, the DNA is TGTGCCAGCAGCTTATACCGTGTAAGGGGCTACACCTTC.

This rearrangement joins TRBV7-9 to TRBJ1-6, with a possible D match to TRBD1 (6 bases). Germline assignment: CDR1 SEHNR and CDR2 FQNEAQ (reference sequence). The V end was cut by 6 bases, the J end by 7 bases, with 16 bases between. This CDR3 has 15 amino acids. Here the CDR3 DNA reads TGTGCCAGCAGAAATGCGAATACAGGGAATTCACCCCTCCACTTT. It translates to CASRNANTGNSPLHF. The full variable domain, in which reference TRBV7-9 and TRBJ1-6 provide the parts outside the CDR3, is DTGVSQNPRHKITKRGQNVTFRCDPISEHNRLYWYRQTLGQGPEFLTYFQNEAQLEKSRLLSDRFSAERPKGSFSTLEIQRTEQGDSAMYLCASRNANTGNSPLHFGNGTRLTVT.

The chain is built from TRBV4-2 and TRBJ1-1; D is perhaps TRBD1 (6 bases). Germline V gene lookup returns CDR1 LGHNA and CDR2 YNFKEQ. CDR3 length equals 17 residues. V shed 1 base and J shed 1 base, with 16 bases lying between them. In nucleotides, the CDR3 is TGTGCCAGCAGCCAAGGTAACTGGGGGCAGAAGAACACTGAAGCTTTCTTT. Residues: CASSQGNWGQKNTEAFF.

This chain uses TRBV10-2 with TRBJ1-1; a weak D match, TRBD1 (5 bases). V shed 10 bases and J shed 0 bases, with 12 bases lying between them. CDR3 length equals 13 residues. Germline values: CDR1 WSHSY, CDR2 SAAADI. The CDR3 DNA reads as TGCGCCATTAGGGGAGGATTGAACACTGAAGCTTTCTTT. Translating gives CAIRGGLNTEAFF.

This chain connects TRBV5-1 to TRBJ1-1; no firm D call. V lost 0 bases and J 3 bases, leaving 18 bases between the germline ends. This CDR3 has 17 amino acids. Germline CDR1 is SGHRS and CDR2 is YFSETQ. Here the CDR3 DNA reads TGCGCCAGCAGCTTGGGGGTCAGGTTCACGAGGGACACTGAAGCTTTCTTT. Translating it yields CASSLGVRFTRDTEAFF.

V is TRBV7-9 and J is TRBJ2-1, with D possibly matching TRBD2 (6 bases). The germline V gene encodes CDR1 SEHNR and CDR2 FQNEAQ (reference sequence). The germline V and J ends were trimmed by 1 base and 6 bases, with 10 bases remaining between them. CDR3 length: 14 residues. The CDR3 region has the DNA TGTGCCAGCAGCTTAGGGCTAGCGATCAATGAGCAGTTCTTC. This gives the protein CASSLGLAINEQFF.

Written as DNA, the CDR3 is TGTGCCTGGAACTCTGGGGCCAACGTCCTGACTTTC. Translating it yields CAWNSGANVLTF. The chain combines TRBV30 with TRBJ2-6, with D hard to call. The CDR3 consists of 12 residues. The germline gives CDR1 GTSNPN, CDR2 SVGIG (reference sequence). V was pared by 4 bases and J by 0 bases, with 1 base between.